This is a list of T cell receptor beta chains from one sample in a study of cytomegalovirus exposure and HLA in healthy donors. Generated by immunoSEQ multiplex PCR, the TCRdb table keeps only in-frame clones and is missing some. The data contain roughly 120,000 clones, approximately 83% of them singletons. Sequenced input: PBMCs. The receptors originated from a man aged 40-50 years in good health and CMV-seronegative. The CDR3 runs from the conserved cysteine through the conserved F or W. Fields, in order: clone size, J gene, V gene, CDR3 protein. A clone size is listed for some rows: how often the clone was seen (once, few, many), or a class if it is expanded.

>.|TRBJ1-1|TRBV5-6
CASNRLGTEAFF
>once|TRBJ2-1|TRBV5-6
CASSWFGTVNEQFF
>once|TRBJ1-2|TRBV19
CASRRQINYGYTF
>.|TRBJ2-7|TRBV7-9
CASSFPGTEQYF
>.|TRBJ2-7|TRBV27
CASSPSSGEASFFSYEQYF
>once|TRBJ2-5|TRBV5-4
CASSLEGGGTQYF
>.|TRBJ1-1|TRBV5-1
CASSLAWQGTEAFF
>.|TRBJ1-2|TRBV5-1
CASSLTGGSVGYTF
>.|TRBJ2-5|TRBV28
CASSPWVTGIQETQYF
>.|TRBJ1-1|TRBV6-6
CASSHEDSEAFF
>.|TRBJ1-1|TRBV5-1
CASSSADEGAFF
>.|TRBJ2-1|TRBV9
CASSVEGQYNEQFF
>.|TRBJ2-1|TRBV10-3
CAISESYYNEQFF
>.|TRBJ2-1|TRBV5-1
CASSFGGREYNEQFF
>.|TRBJ2-1|TRBV18
CASSLGRGNNEQFF
>.|TRBJ2-7|TRBV6-1
CASMLTGGFSYEQYF
>.|TRBJ2-5|TRBV5-4
CASSRGQVQETQYF
>once|TRBJ2-1|TRBV11-2
CASSLGGQRQFF
>.|TRBJ1-1|TRBV18
CASSPPGGTEAFF
>.|TRBJ1-2|TRBV9
CASSTDPGQGRDF
>.|TRBJ1-2|TRBV5-6
CASSLADRGFYGYTF
>.|TRBJ2-7|TRBV2
CASSGPKGASSYEQYF
>.|TRBJ1-1|TRBV25-1
CASSESGGTTEAFF
>.|TRBJ1-1|TRBV7-8
CASSPPSNTEAFF
>.|TRBJ2-7|TRBV7-9
CASSLVGVRYEQYF
>.|TRBJ2-7|TRBV5-1
CASSLESDSYEQYF
>few|TRBJ2-2|TRBV7-3
CASSLERGRGELFF
>.|TRBJ1-3|TRBV7-2
CASSWGLSSGNTIYF
>.|TRBJ1-2|TRBV18
CASSPEQIYGYTF